This TCR beta chain appears in the sequencing data of a study of blood T cell repertoires in COVID-19. Study overall: From the United States, Italy and Spain came samples of acute and convalescent COVID-19.

Recruitment covered 25 or so US areas and drew participants whose ages spanned roughly 18 to 100 years. Cohort placement rested on clinical history that participants reported themselves. What the recovered Cohort 3 donors had was two negative PCRs, clearance, or symptom resolution. V was shortened by 4 bases and J by 2 bases, with 6 bases between the two germline ends. This CDR3 contains 12 residues. Clones were sequenced by immunoSEQ multiplex PCR, and TCRdb holds only the in-frame ones, with some missing. The sample consists of approximately 200,000 clones, roughly 86% of them appearing once. Sequenced material: PBMCs or T cells enriched from blood (not recorded which). This receptor was taken from a woman younger than 45 who had recovered from COVID-19. The chain employs TRBV12-3 or TRBV12-4 and TRBJ2-7, with D perhaps matching TRBD2 (5 bases). CDR3 in DNA: TGTGCCAGCAGTTCCGGGACCTACGAGCAGTACTTC. Residues: CASSSGTYEQYF.